The rows below give T cell receptor beta chains drawn from one sample of a study of blood T cell repertoires in COVID-19. Only in-frame clones appear in the TCRdb table, and some are missing; sequencing was by immunoSEQ multiplex PCR. The repertoire holds some 350,000 clones, with almost 90% as singletons. Specimen: peripheral blood. The receptors were sampled from a man younger than 30 with active or convalescent COVID-19. CDR3s include the opening cysteine and the closing phenylalanine or tryptophan. The order of the fields is V gene, clone size, D gene, J gene, CDR3 protein, CDR3 DNA. D genes are given only for firm matches. Size values are once, few and many counts, or a class for expanded clones, and some rows have none.

V: TRBV27
size: -
D: -
J: TRBJ2-5
CDR3: CASRGTGTPETQYF
DNA: TGTGCCAGCAGGGGAACAGGGACCCCAGAGACCCAGTACTTC

V: TRBV4-2
size: -
D: TRBD2
J: TRBJ2-7
CDR3: CASSQDEGLAGAYEQYF
DNA: TGTGCCAGCAGCCAAGACGAAGGACTAGCGGGAGCCTACGAGCAGTACTTC

V: TRBV18
size: -
D: TRBD2
J: TRBJ2-5
CDR3: CASSPGTSGGQETQYF
DNA: TGTGCCAGCTCACCTGGGACTAGCGGGGGTCAAGAGACCCAGTACTTC

V: TRBV3-1/TRBV3-2
size: -
D: -
J: TRBJ1-1
CDR3: CASSPFREDSAFF
DNA: TGTGCCAGCAGCCCTTTTCGTGAGGACAGTGCTTTCTTT

V: TRBV9
size: -
D: TRBD1
J: TRBJ2-7
CDR3: CASSVVGQSYEQYF
DNA: TGTGCCAGCAGCGTAGTGGGACAGTCCTACGAGCAGTACTTC

V: TRBV27
size: -
D: TRBD1
J: TRBJ2-7
CDR3: CASSLFRGPYEQYF
DNA: TGTGCCAGCAGTTTATTCAGGGGGCCGTACGAGCAGTACTTC

V: TRBV29-1
size: -
D: TRBD1
J: TRBJ2-7
CDR3: CSVVTVGTGLGYEQYF
DNA: TGCAGCGTGGTAACCGTTGGGACAGGGTTGGGGTACGAGCAGTACTTC

V: TRBV4-2
size: -
D: -
J: TRBJ1-1
CDR3: CASSQNIVENTEAFF
DNA: TGTGCCAGCAGCCAAAATATAGTTGAGAACACTGAAGCTTTCTTT

V: TRBV19
size: few
D: -
J: TRBJ1-1
CDR3: CASMTPNTEAFF
DNA: TGTGCCAGTATGACACCGAACACTGAAGCTTTCTTT

V: TRBV6-5
size: -
D: -
J: TRBJ1-3
CDR3: CASSYAVTSGNTIYF
DNA: TGTGCCAGCAGTTACGCAGTTACCTCTGGAAACACCATATATTTT

V: TRBV27
size: once
D: -
J: TRBJ2-7
CDR3: CASSSGGYMEQYF
DNA: TGTGCCAGCAGTTCGGGGGGCTATATGGAGCAGTACTTC

V: TRBV7-7
size: -
D: -
J: TRBJ2-7
CDR3: CASSLGAPGAYEQYF
DNA: TGTGCCAGCAGCTTAGGGGCCCCGGGGGCCTACGAGCAGTACTTC

V: TRBV5-1
size: -
D: -
J: TRBJ2-5
CDR3: CASGLLQGSETQYF
DNA: TGCGCCAGCGGCCTTTTACAGGGTTCAGAGACCCAGTACTTC

V: TRBV28
size: -
D: -
J: TRBJ2-1
CDR3: CASRPRRGGYNEQFF
DNA: TGTGCCAGCAGGCCGAGGCGGGGCGGTTACAATGAGCAGTTCTTC

V: TRBV19
size: -
D: TRBD1
J: TRBJ2-4
CDR3: CASQNGTEKNIQYF
DNA: TGTGCCAGTCAGAACGGGACAGAGAAAAACATTCAGTACTTC

V: TRBV6-5
size: -
D: -
J: TRBJ1-2
CDR3: CASSYSIRRGGGYTF
DNA: TGTGCCAGCAGTTACTCGATTCGGCGGGGCGGTGGCTACACCTTC

V: TRBV19
size: -
D: -
J: TRBJ1-5
CDR3: CASTTSSQPQHF
DNA: TGTGCCAGTACTACCTCTTCTCAGCCCCAGCATTTT

V: TRBV7-9
size: -
D: -
J: TRBJ2-1
CDR3: CAPSGGMTNEQFF
DNA: TGTGCCCCCTCGGGCGGGATGACGAATGAGCAGTTCTTC

V: TRBV2
size: -
D: TRBD1
J: TRBJ2-2
CDR3: CASRGQGASTGELFF
DNA: TGTGCCAGCAGAGGACAGGGGGCGAGCACCGGGGAGCTGTTTTTT

V: TRBV3-1/TRBV3-2
size: -
D: -
J: TRBJ1-5
CDR3: CASSQAEAVGQPQHF
DNA: TGTGCCAGCAGCCAAGCGGAAGCGGTGGGACAGCCCCAGCATTTT

V: TRBV5-6
size: -
D: -
J: TRBJ1-6
CDR3: CASSLVRGGGYNSPLHF
DNA: TGTGCCAGCAGCTTGGTCCGGGGAGGCGGGTATAATTCACCCCTCCACTTT

V: TRBV6-2/TRBV6-3
size: once
D: -
J: TRBJ2-7
CDR3: CASSPRTPRGEQYF
DNA: TGTGCCAGCAGTCCCCGGACCCCCCGGGGCGAGCAGTACTTC

V: TRBV4-3
size: -
D: -
J: TRBJ1-2
CDR3: CASSQVPGESYGYTF
DNA: TGCGCCAGCAGCCAAGTGCCCGGGGAGTCCTATGGCTACACCTTC

V: TRBV18
size: once
D: TRBD2
J: TRBJ2-3
CDR3: CASSPRRTSGTDTQYF
DNA: TGTGCCAGCTCACCACGGAGGACTAGCGGCACAGATACGCAGTATTTT

V: TRBV5-1
size: -
D: TRBD1
J: TRBJ1-1
CDR3: CASSLTPGTANTEAFF
DNA: TGCGCCAGCAGCTTGACACCCGGGACAGCGAACACTGAAGCTTTCTTT

V: TRBV2
size: -
D: TRBD2
J: TRBJ2-1
CDR3: CASSELLAGVGEQFF
DNA: TGTGCCAGCAGTGAACTACTAGCGGGAGTCGGTGAGCAGTTCTTC

V: TRBV2
size: -
D: -
J: TRBJ1-5
CDR3: CASRVTGNQPQHF
DNA: TGTGCCAGCAGGGTTACTGGCAATCAGCCCCAGCATTTT

V: TRBV7-2
size: -
D: -
J: TRBJ1-4
CDR3: CASSSLPRGEKLFF
DNA: TGTGCCAGCAGCTCCCTCCCGAGAGGTGAAAAACTGTTTTTT

V: TRBV19
size: -
D: TRBD2
J: TRBJ2-1
CDR3: CASSMGAGGPIEQFF
DNA: TGTGCCAGTAGTATGGGAGCGGGAGGGCCGATTGAGCAGTTCTTC

V: TRBV2
size: -
D: -
J: TRBJ2-1
CDR3: CASNSGGALLSNEQFF
DNA: TGTGCCAGCAATAGCGGCGGGGCCCTATTGTCGAATGAGCAGTTCTTC

V: TRBV7-9
size: -
D: -
J: TRBJ2-1
CDR3: CASSRDLGYNEQFF
DNA: TGTGCCAGCAGCCGGGATTTAGGTTACAATGAGCAGTTCTTC

V: TRBV6-2/TRBV6-3
size: -
D: -
J: TRBJ1-5
CDR3: CASSYSKGQGGQPQHF
DNA: TGTGCCAGCAGTTACTCGAAGGGCCAGGGAGGTCAGCCCCAGCATTTT

V: TRBV7-2
size: -
D: -
J: TRBJ2-6
CDR3: CASSLWANVLTF
DNA: TGTGCCAGCAGCTTATGGGCCAACGTGCTGACTTTC

V: TRBV4-1
size: -
D: TRBD1
J: TRBJ2-7
CDR3: CASSQSRQGGYEQYF
DNA: TGCGCCAGCAGCCAATCCCGACAGGGCGGCTACGAGCAGTACTTC

V: TRBV7-8
size: -
D: TRBD1
J: TRBJ1-5
CDR3: CASRPTGMSSPQHF
DNA: TGTGCCAGCAGACCGACAGGGATGAGTTCGCCCCAGCATTTT

V: TRBV30
size: -
D: TRBD2
J: TRBJ2-7
CDR3: CACTFPGLAGVPWFYEQYF
DNA: TGTGCCTGTACATTCCCGGGACTAGCGGGAGTACCGTGGTTTTACGAGCAGTACTTC

V: TRBV4-2
size: -
D: -
J: TRBJ1-1
CDR3: CASSQDEGSDTEAFF
DNA: TGTGCCAGCAGCCAAGATGAGGGCAGCGACACTGAAGCTTTCTTT

V: TRBV5-1
size: -
D: TRBD2
J: TRBJ2-1
CDR3: CASSLGTSGSPLSNEQFF
DNA: TGCGCCAGCAGCTTGGGCACTAGCGGGAGCCCTTTATCCAATGAGCAGTTCTTC

V: TRBV29-1
size: once
D: -
J: TRBJ2-7
CDR3: CSAGLTKSGEQYF
DNA: TGCAGCGCCGGACTGACAAAAAGTGGGGAGCAGTACTTC

V: TRBV7-8
size: -
D: -
J: TRBJ1-5
CDR3: CASSLGGGGQPQHF
DNA: TGTGCCAGCAGCTTAGGAGGAGGCGGTCAGCCCCAGCATTTT

V: TRBV7-3
size: -
D: -
J: TRBJ1-1
CDR3: CASSLFQGREGNTEAFF
DNA: TGTGCCAGCAGCTTATTTCAGGGCAGGGAGGGGAACACTGAAGCTTTCTTT

V: TRBV7-2
size: -
D: TRBD1
J: TRBJ1-2
CDR3: CASSLVGRQGPTDYGYTF
DNA: TGTGCCAGCAGCTTAGTAGGCCGACAGGGACCCACGGACTATGGCTACACCTTC

V: TRBV24-1
size: -
D: TRBD1
J: TRBJ2-5
CDR3: CATSDFGGPTGGVETQYF
DNA: TGTGCCACCAGTGATTTCGGCGGACCGACAGGGGGCGTAGAGACCCAGTACTTC

V: TRBV4-1
size: -
D: TRBD1
J: TRBJ1-4
CDR3: CASSQKQMGQEGFNEKLFF
DNA: TGCGCCAGCAGCCAAAAGCAGATGGGACAGGAAGGGTTTAATGAAAAACTGTTTTTT

V: TRBV15
size: -
D: TRBD1
J: TRBJ1-5
CDR3: CATSPRTGEGNQPQHF
DNA: TGTGCCACCAGCCCTCGGACAGGGGAGGGCAATCAGCCCCAGCATTTT

V: TRBV6-6
size: -
D: TRBD2
J: TRBJ2-2
CDR3: CASSRLAGGEHGELFF
DNA: TGTGCCAGCAGTCGACTAGCGGGAGGGGAGCACGGGGAGCTGTTTTTT

V: TRBV7-2
size: -
D: -
J: TRBJ2-2
CDR3: CANTGGNTGELFF
DNA: TGTGCCAACACCGGGGGGAACACCGGGGAGCTGTTTTTT

V: TRBV27
size: -
D: -
J: TRBJ2-7
CDR3: CASSLLKGYEQYF
DNA: TGTGCCAGCAGTTTATTGAAGGGGTACGAGCAGTACTTC

V: TRBV18
size: -
D: TRBD1
J: TRBJ2-2
CDR3: CASSPAWTGEKELFF
DNA: TGTGCCAGCTCACCAGCGTGGACAGGGGAGAAGGAGCTGTTTTTT

V: TRBV12-1
size: -
D: -
J: TRBJ2-7
CDR3: CASSLSAGAGGARVYEQYF
DNA: TGTGCCAGCAGCCTATCGGCAGGGGCGGGAGGCGCCCGAGTATACGAGCAGTACTTC

V: TRBV6-2/TRBV6-3
size: -
D: -
J: TRBJ1-2
CDR3: CASSPGSNYGYTF
DNA: TGTGCCAGCAGTCCGGGAAGTAACTATGGCTACACCTTC

V: TRBV4-1
size: -
D: -
J: TRBJ2-7
CDR3: CASSQGGQEPYEQYF
DNA: TGCGCCAGCAGCCAAGGGGGGCAGGAACCCTACGAGCAGTACTTC

V: TRBV18
size: -
D: -
J: TRBJ1-2
CDR3: CASSPDRSNYGYTF
DNA: TGTGCCAGCTCACCAGACAGATCTAACTATGGCTACACCTTC

V: TRBV6-1
size: -
D: -
J: TRBJ2-6
CDR3: CASSLVPGANVLTF
DNA: TGTGCCAGCAGTCTAGTCCCTGGGGCCAACGTCCTGACTTTC

V: TRBV5-1
size: -
D: -
J: TRBJ1-3
CDR3: CASSLTANSGNTIYF
DNA: TGCGCCAGCAGCTTGACAGCTAACTCTGGAAACACCATATATTTT